Included here is one T cell receptor beta chain sequence, with context. The table lists this clonotype with a few counts. It lacks a known antigen. Base qualities are missing; no much larger clone stands one base away. CDR1 and CDR2, per the germline V gene, are MDHEN and SYDVKM. The junction carries 7 bases between V and J, which are trimmed by 3 bases and 6 bases respectively. From its cysteine to its phenylalanine, the CDR3 spans 12 amino acids. Left in the record is the CDR3 DNA by itself, 36 bases read in frame from the first base. The data stem from a study of identical twins (dated by TCRdb to the mid-2010s). Turning to the overall study: To test whether fetal clonotypes persist, this study deep-sequenced TCR alpha and beta repertoires from monozygotic twins, from unrelated adults of various ages, and from cord blood. To rule out contamination, the twin experiments were replicated at different times with different library preparation protocols.

All donors were healthy Caucasians. The twin cohort consisted of three pairs of female monozygotic twins, all aged about 18 to 30 years. CD4+ and CD8+ T cell populations were isolated with positive isolation kits from Invitrogen. The library was obtained by 5' RACE. For sequencing, an Illumina HiSeq 2000 was employed. A universal primer binding site was introduced by template switching, and a unique molecular identifier was present in the final cDNA, enabling accurate counting of TCR cDNA molecules. Specific primers in the conserved constant-segment region were used to synthesize first-strand cDNA for TCR alpha and beta chains. Each cDNA library was double barcoded, with a SMART-Mk sample barcode plus Illumina barcodes, to control for contamination. TruSeq adapter sequences along with Illumina sample barcodes were introduced in two successive PCR steps. The TCR alpha and beta cDNA libraries were sequenced on the Illumina HiSeq platform using custom primers. The original pipeline was this. MiGEC processed the raw reads to extract unique molecular identifiers, while MiXCR was used to determine the CDR3 positions. Recombination models were inferred per individual with the repgenHMM and IGoR tools using an EM algorithm. Shared clonotype analysis was performed with the tcR package in R, normalizing sharing by the product of cloneset sizes. To study raw recombination without the effects of thymic and clonal selection, out-of-frame nonproductive sequences were analyzed. The public reads were reprocessed in TCRdb via fastp at Q25 and MiXCR, keeping in-frame beta chains. Every entry covers one CDR3 protein and lists the most common genes and DNA from its rows. The V and J calls here are based on TCRdb, not the publication. The sample includes approximately 490,000 distinct CDR3 sequences, with under 25% observed a single time. Around 0.47% of the sample comes from the top ten.

General findings and caveats noted by the study authors: Recombination models systematically underestimated out-of-frame TCR alpha sharing in monozygotic twins but agreed with sharing between unrelated individuals. Zero-insertion analyses could be partly confounded by invariant T cells such as MAIT and iNKT, though diverse VJ usage argued against such confounding for most clonotypes. Because the same donors could not be followed over many years, the conclusions depended on cross-sectional statistical analysis. Compared with coincidental sharing between unrelated individuals, out-of-frame TCR alpha sequences shared between twins showed an excess of sequences with low generation probability. Fewer insertions were carried by abundant cord blood beta clonotypes, a similar but weaker trend appeared in young adult naive repertoires, and no such trend appeared in memory repertoires. The excess sharing between twins in beta out-of-frame sequences was weaker because fewer shared sequences reduced the signal-to-noise ratio.

The sample was also reused in another study, on yellow fever vaccine responses in identical twins. As noted in the second study: The T cell response to vaccination in identical twins was reported by the authors to appear partly convergent and partly personalized. In identical twins, the study followed T cell clones that responded to the vaccine with precision.

This clonotype was obtained from a young woman in good health. The source material was CD4+ T cells sorted from blood. Recombination linked TRBV28 to TRBJ2-3; no D gene call is confident. Read as DNA, the sequence is TGTGCCAGCAGTTTGATCTGGGATACGCAGTATTTT. Its coded protein is CASSLIWDTQYF.